These T cell receptor beta chains were read from a single sample in a study of read filtering for tumor transcriptome and immune sequencing. TCRdb re-derived calls from the reads in MiXCR, one entry per CDR3 protein. The top ten hold about 25% of the sample, which has approximately 38,000 distinct CDR3 sequences, approximately 14% seen once. The sequenced sample was a population of CD138-negative cells sorted from bone marrow. These receptors all stem from a donor at least 40 years old with multiple myeloma. The CDR3 runs from the conserved cysteine through the conserved F or W. Each record gives: V gene, clone size, J gene, D gene, CDR3 DNA, CDR3 protein. The D gene is left open where the match is weak. Clone size appears in some rows only: once, few, many, or a class for an expanded clone.

>TRBV14|many|TRBJ2-1|.
TGTGCCAGCAGCCAAGGGTCGGGCACCTACAATGAGCAGTTCTTC
CASSQGSGTYNEQFF
>TRBV5-4|many|TRBJ2-2|TRBD1
TGTGCCAGCAGCGGACCGGGACAGGCCACGAACACCGGGGAGCTGTTTTTT
CASSGPGQATNTGELFF
>TRBV7-2|many|TRBJ2-1|.
TGTGCCAGCAGCTTAGGAACCAGAAGACAAAATGAGCAGTTCTTC
CASSLGTRRQNEQFF
>TRBV29-1|many|TRBJ1-1|.
TGCAGCGTCTCCTGGACGATAGGGACTGAAGCTTTCTTT
CSVSWTIGTEAFF
>TRBV12-3/TRBV12-4|many|TRBJ2-3|TRBD2
TGTGCCAGCAGTACCTACGGACTAGCGGGAGCAGATACGCAGTATTTT
CASSTYGLAGADTQYF
>TRBV12-3/TRBV12-4|many|TRBJ1-2|.
TGTGCCAGCAGTTTGCTAGGAGCTCATGGCTACACCTTC
CASSLLGAHGYTF
>TRBV5-1|many|TRBJ2-3|.
TGCGCCAGCAGCTTGGTAGGACAGACTTTCACAGATACGCAGTATTTT
CASSLVGQTFTDTQYF
>TRBV7-8|many|TRBJ2-1|.
TGTGCCAGCAGGATGACTAAGAACTCCTACAATGAGCAGTTCTTC
CASRMTKNSYNEQFF
>TRBV5-4|many|TRBJ1-1|.
TGTGCCAGCAGCTTGGCACAAGCTCCGCTTGTAGCTTTCTTT
CASSLAQAPLVAFF
>TRBV12-3/TRBV12-4|.|TRBJ2-1|TRBD2
TGTGCCAGCAGTACACCTCGCCCCGGGAGGGCCGGTAATGAGCAGTTCTTC
CASSTPRPGRAGNEQFF
>TRBV6-5|.|TRBJ2-5|.
TGTGCCAGCATCTCAACTAGGGACATCCAAGAGACCCAGTACTTC
CASISTRDIQETQYF
>TRBV20-1|many|TRBJ1-1|.
TGCAGTGCTAGAGACCCAACGGGGAGATCTGAAGCTTTCTTT
CSARDPTGRSEAFF
>TRBV7-8|many|TRBJ2-1|.
TGTGCCAGCAGCTTAGTTACGGTTGTGGGGGGCTACAATGAGCAGTTCTTC
CASSLVTVVGGYNEQFF
>TRBV28|medium-sized|TRBJ2-3|.
TGTGCCAGCAGTCCGGACGTCGCAAGCACAGATACGCAGTATTTT
CASSPDVASTDTQYF
>TRBV7-8|many|TRBJ2-7|TRBD2
TGTGCCAGCAGCTTAGGGTTGGCGGGAGTGGCCGAGCAGTACTTC
CASSLGLAGVAEQYF
>TRBV6-2/TRBV6-3|many|TRBJ2-1|TRBD2
TGTGCCAGCACCCTCGAACCCACTAGCGGGGCCTACAATGAGCAGTTCTTC
CASTLEPTSGAYNEQFF
>TRBV6-1|many|TRBJ1-5|TRBD1
TGTGCCAGCAGCGGACAGGGTATTGCTCAGCCCCAGCATTTT
CASSGQGIAQPQHF
>TRBV20-1|many|TRBJ2-6|.
TGCAGTGCTAGACCCCAATCTGGGGCCAACGTCCTGACTTTC
CSARPQSGANVLTF
>TRBV25-1|many|TRBJ1-1|.
TGTGCCAGCAGTGAAGGGGGTTGGGACACTGAAGCTTTCTTT
CASSEGGWDTEAFF
>TRBV18|many|TRBJ2-5|TRBD1
TGTGCCAGCTCCTACAGGGGGCGCTGGGAGACCCAGTACTTC
CASSYRGRWETQYF
>TRBV28|many|TRBJ2-7|TRBD2
TGTGCCAGCAGATTGACTAGCGGGAATGCCTACGAGCAGTACTTC
CASRLTSGNAYEQYF
>TRBV20-1|many|TRBJ2-1|.
TGCAGTGCTAGCGGGTACAATGAGCAGTTCTTC
CSASGYNEQFF
>TRBV7-6|few|TRBJ2-7|.
TGTGCCAGCAGCTTAGGGAGGCTCCTCTCCTACGAGCAGTACTTC
CASSLGRLLSYEQYF
>TRBV28|many|TRBJ2-7|TRBD1
TGTGCCAGCAGTAAGGACAGGGTCCCCTACGAGCAGTACTTC
CASSKDRVPYEQYF
>TRBV20-1|few|TRBJ2-1|.
TGCAGTGCGCAGACGGATGAGCAGTTCTTC
CSAQTDEQFF
>TRBV7-2|many|TRBJ2-3|.
TGTGCCAGCAGCTTACAGGGGATGGGCACAGATACGCAGTATTTT
CASSLQGMGTDTQYF
>TRBV7-9|many|TRBJ2-5|.
TGTGCCAGCAGCTTAGGTATAGGCAGGCTGGAGACCCAGTACTTC
CASSLGIGRLETQYF
>TRBV28|many|TRBJ2-2|.
TGTGCCAGCAGTCGCCCTAGCAGAGGCAGCACCGGGGAGCTGTTTTTT
CASSRPSRGSTGELFF
>TRBV29-1|many|TRBJ2-7|.
TGCAGCGTTGGAGCTCGGGGGTCCTACGAGCAGTACTTC
CSVGARGSYEQYF
>TRBV7-2|few|TRBJ2-1|TRBD2
TGTGCCAGCAGCTTATACCCTAGCGGCGGGAATGAGCAGTTCTTC
CASSLYPSGGNEQFF
>TRBV7-2|many|TRBJ2-1|.
TGTGCCAGCAGCCTCACACCAACGGGTGAGCAGTTCTTC
CASSLTPTGEQFF
>TRBV13|many|TRBJ2-1|.
TGTGCCAGCAGCTTAGTGGGCGGACCCAATGAGCAGTTCTTC
CASSLVGGPNEQFF
>TRBV7-8|once|TRBJ2-1|.
TGTGCCAGCAGCTTAGTGGGGTACGGCGCCTACAATGAGCAGTTCTTC
CASSLVGYGAYNEQFF
>TRBV5-1|many|TRBJ2-5|.
TGCGCCAGCAGCACCGGACAGCAAGAGACCCAGTACTTC
CASSTGQQETQYF
>TRBV7-8|many|TRBJ2-3|TRBD2
TGTGCCAGCAGCTTAGCGGGTGCGGGAGTTAGCACAGATACGCAGTATTTT
CASSLAGAGVSTDTQYF
>TRBV9|many|TRBJ2-5|TRBD1
TGTGCCAGCAGAGAGGGGGCAACCCCTCAAGAGACCCAGTACTTC
CASREGATPQETQYF
>TRBV7-2|.|TRBJ1-5|.
TGTGCCAGCAGCTTAGGGCGGGGGAATCAGCCCCAGCATTTT
CASSLGRGNQPQHF
>TRBV5-1|many|TRBJ2-1|.
TGCGCCAGCAGGTTTGACTTCCCTTCCTACAATGAGCAGTTCTTC
CASRFDFPSYNEQFF
>TRBV27|many|TRBJ1-6|.
TGTGCCAGCAGTCCCGGACAGAACTATAATTCACCCCTCCACTTT
CASSPGQNYNSPLHF
>TRBV7-9|many|TRBJ2-5|TRBD2
TGTGCCAGCAGCTTAGGGGCTAGCGGGGACCAAGAGACCCAGTACTTC
CASSLGASGDQETQYF
>TRBV19|few|TRBJ1-5|TRBD1
TGTGCCAGTAGTCCACGGACAGGGCTTCAGCCCCAGCATTTT
CASSPRTGLQPQHF
>TRBV7-2|many|TRBJ1-2|TRBD1
TGTGCCAGCAGCCAGGGGGGAAACTATGGCTACACCTTC
CASSQGGNYGYTF
>TRBV10-3|many|TRBJ2-1|TRBD2
TGTGCCATCAGTTTAGCGGGAGGGCCGAATGAGCAGTTCTTC
CAISLAGGPNEQFF
>TRBV12-3/TRBV12-4|.|TRBJ1-5|.
TGTGCCAAGAGTTTCCCGAACATTCAGGGAGCGAGCAATCAGCCCCAGCATTTT
CAKSFPNIQGASNQPQHF
>TRBV7-9|.|TRBJ2-7|.
TGTGCCAGCAGTCCAAGGTCCGCCGGCAGCTACGAGCAGTACTTC
CASSPRSAGSYEQYF
>TRBV6-5|many|TRBJ1-5|TRBD1
TGTGCCAGCAGTTACTCGGGGGACAGGGGGTCTCAGCCCCAGCATTTT
CASSYSGDRGSQPQHF
>TRBV4-3|many|TRBJ1-5|.
TGCGCCAGCAGCCAAGATAGAGGTCAGCCCCAGCATTTT
CASSQDRGQPQHF
>TRBV2|many|TRBJ2-1|TRBD1
TGTGCCAGCAGGGGGACAGGAAGGGAGCAGTTCTTC
CASRGTGREQFF
>TRBV6-2/TRBV6-3|many|TRBJ1-5|.
TGTGCCAGCAGTTTGCAGGGAGGCGGGCAGCCCCAGCATTTT
CASSLQGGGQPQHF
>TRBV28|many|TRBJ2-7|.
TGTGCCAGCAGTCCGACAGTCTACGAGCAGTACTTC
CASSPTVYEQYF
>TRBV24-1|few|TRBJ2-2|.
TGTGCCACCAGTGGCCCGACTAGTACCGGGGAGCTGTTTTTT
CATSGPTSTGELFF
>TRBV20-1|many|TRBJ2-7|TRBD2
TGCAGTGCTAGGGCCAGCGGGAGGGCCGGGCAGTACTTC
CSARASGRAGQYF
>TRBV29-1|many|TRBJ2-2|.
TGCAGCGTTGAGGTTCAAATGGGCACCGGGGAGCTGTTTTTT
CSVEVQMGTGELFF
>TRBV20-1|many|TRBJ1-1|.
TGCAGTGTTAAGGCTAACACTGAAGCTTTCTTT
CSVKANTEAFF